The text below deals with one T cell receptor beta chain. This clonotype was counted only a few times. Its cognate antigen has yet to be identified. The record has no base qualities; no much larger clone is one base away. The sample belongs to a study of Graves' ophthalmopathy and Graves' hyperthyroidism (dated by TCRdb to 2017 to 2018). Regarding the study in general: Peripheral blood samples were taken at the time of initial diagnosis, before any treatment was given. T-cell repertoires of thyroid tissue and blood were compared in a handful of hyperthyroidism patients. The independent validation cohort included about 20 hyperthyroidism patients plus 17 patients who later progressed from hyperthyroidism to ophthalmopathy. To explore V-J signatures that distinguish ophthalmopathy from hyperthyroidism, a discovery set of more than 90 patients was enrolled, made up of around 40 with ophthalmopathy and under 65 with stable hyperthyroidism. In total, 135 blood samples were TCR-sequenced: 40 to 45 ophthalmopathy, under 80 hyperthyroidism and some 17 hyperthyroidism-to-ophthalmopathy patients. Following sampling, methimazole starting at 30 mg daily was administered to hyperthyroidism patients, and high-dose intravenous methylprednisolone was administered to ophthalmopathy patients. To tell Graves' ophthalmopathy apart from Graves' hyperthyroidism, and to predict which patients would progress to ophthalmopathy, the study relied on TCR beta repertoire signatures. The full study reports these points: The 13-signature model separated ophthalmopathy from stable hyperthyroidism with around 90% sensitivity and almost 84% specificity in cross-validation, and 80%/75% in the test set. In validation, the model predicted ophthalmopathy progression with roughly 68% sensitivity and 72.22% specificity; some 13 predicted patients were CT-confirmed with GO in a median of around 6.5 months. Among expanded thyroid clonotypes with frequency above 0.001, most also showed up in blood, which suggests that blood repertoires may reflect the thyroid immune response. No statistical method was used to set the sample size in advance, and the investigators knew which group each participant was assigned to.

Inclusive of the bounding cysteine and phenylalanine, the CDR3 is 11 residues long. Solely the CDR3 DNA is kept, with 33 bases framed from the first base. According to the germline V gene, CDR1 reads SQVTM and CDR2 reads ANQGSEA. V gives up 5 bases and J gives up 12 bases, and the segment between their germline ends measures 17 bases. Hyperthyroidism was considered stable if no progression to ophthalmopathy occurred within 18 months of follow-up. Hyperthyroidism patients were newly diagnosed, with disease duration under 2 months, and aged 18 to 65 years. Patients were excluded if they had other autoimmune diseases, uncontrolled infections, pregnancy or lactation. Diagnosis was based on clinical symptoms, serum thyroxine, TRAb, thyroid ultrasound and orbital computed tomography. Ficoll-Paque density gradient centrifugation was used to isolate PBMCs from 8 to 10 ml of fresh peripheral blood. Total RNA was extracted with Trizol reagent and quality-checked on an Agilent 2100 Bioanalyzer.

TCR beta CDR3 regions were amplified from RNA transcripts for repertoire sequencing. A first-round RT-PCR used HTBI primers with the Qiagen OneStep RT-PCR kit, followed by a second-round multiplex PCR, size selection and purification. Sequencing of the libraries was carried out on an Illumina HiSeq2000 in paired-end mode with 100 bp reads. Regarding the original processing steps: SOAPnuke was used to process the reads, throwing out any read that had adapters, had uncalled bases, had a mean Phred below 15, or lacked an exact constant-primer or identifier match. High-quality paired reads were merged with COPE v1.2.5. Each unique nucleotide sequence was defined as a clonotype, and clonotypes were aligned to IMGT TRB V, D and J references with MiTCR v1.1. Only V-J combinations with frequency above 0.0001 were analysed, covering around 99% of repertoires. A TCR clonal expansion and chaos score per V-J combination was defined as the ratio of F50 clonal expansion to chaos observed in the TCRdist matrix. Welch's t-statistics and random forest were used to reduce features to about a dozen V-J combinations, which were fed into a naive Bayes classifier. The Morisita-Horn index was used to measure how similar the thyroid and blood repertoires were. The public sequencing data were trimmed at Q25 with fastp and processed into clonotypes with MiXCR by TCRdb, which kept only in-frame beta chains. Here each entry gathers all rows of one CDR3 protein and keeps the most common genes and DNA. V and J calls and clone size were set by TCRdb, not the authors. The sample table records some 350,000 distinct CDR3 sequences; about 17% of these occur just once. The ten largest account for roughly 2.4% of the sample.

This TCR came from an adult woman with stable Graves' hyperthyroidism. The specimen was peripheral blood. The chain is encoded by TRBV29-1 joined to TRBJ2-7; the D gene cannot be resolved reliably. The CDR3 in this case is CSVPLGPRLYF. The nucleotide sequence reads TGCAGCGTTCCCCTCGGCCCCCGACTGTACTTC.